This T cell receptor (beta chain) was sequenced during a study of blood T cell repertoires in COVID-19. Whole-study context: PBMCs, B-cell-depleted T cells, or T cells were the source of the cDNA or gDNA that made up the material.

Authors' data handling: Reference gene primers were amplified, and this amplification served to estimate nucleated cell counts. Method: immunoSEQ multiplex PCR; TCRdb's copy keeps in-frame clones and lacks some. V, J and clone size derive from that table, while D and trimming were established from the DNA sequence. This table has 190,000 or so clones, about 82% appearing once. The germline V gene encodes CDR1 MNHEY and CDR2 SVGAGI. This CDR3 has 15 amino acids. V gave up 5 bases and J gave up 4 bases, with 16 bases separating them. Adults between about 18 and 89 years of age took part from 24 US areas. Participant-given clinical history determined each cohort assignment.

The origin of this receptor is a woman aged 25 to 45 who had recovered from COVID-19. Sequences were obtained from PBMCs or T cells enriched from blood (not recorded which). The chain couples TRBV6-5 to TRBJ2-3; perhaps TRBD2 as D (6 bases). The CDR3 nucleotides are TGTGCCAGCAGTCACCGGGGGTCCCCCCCAGATACGCAGTATTTT. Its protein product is CASSHRGSPPDTQYF.